Sequencing of this T cell receptor (beta chain) was carried out in a study of response to subunit inactivated influenza vaccine (dated by TCRdb to 2016 to 2018). In terms of the full investigation: Deep quantitative T cell receptor repertoire profiling was used in the study to track responses to a trivalent subunit inactivated influenza vaccine. The study at large found these results: The authors suggested that each seasonal influenza vaccination may recruit only a limited number of new T cells.

The library was prepared using RT-PCR. Sequencing relied on an Illumina HiSeq 2500. TCRdb cleaned the public reads at Q25 with fastp, built clones with MiXCR and kept in-frame beta chains. Each entry merges the rows of one CDR3 protein and shows their most common DNA and genes. In all, the sample holds roughly 540,000 distinct CDR3 sequences, and roughly 23% of those were seen once. The ten largest account for 2.5% to 3% of the sample. This clonotype came up a few times. Its binding antigen is unknown. It has no much larger one-base neighbor in the sample; base qualities were not kept. The CDR3 starts with the cysteine, ends with the phenylalanine, and has 15 residues. Only the CDR3 part of the read is kept: 45 bases, read in frame from the first base. CDR1 LGHNA and CDR2 YNFKEQ were looked up in the germline V gene. Cut back by 0 bases and 4 bases, the V and J ends lie 11 bases apart. These same data were also listed under a study on T cells expressing NK-cell markers. The second study also describes: 5'RACE template switching, by which a universal primer site and unique molecular identifiers were added, was used to make TCR beta cDNA libraries. Three sorted T-cell subsets (CD3+CD56+NKG2C+, CD3+CD56+NKG2C- and CD3+CD56-NKG2C+) from roughly eight donors had their TCR beta-chain repertoires profiled. Among the eight sequenced donors, only one was HCMV-seronegative, while the other seven were HCMV-seropositive. In several experiments an anti-gammadeltaTCR antibody was added to restrict sorting to alphabetaTCR-expressing T cells. In six or seven donors, the dominant CD3+CD56+NKG2C+ clonotypes ranked among the top 10 CD8+ clonotypes, making up 1.0-7.0% of CD8+ T cells. Those dominant clonotypes were again the most abundant among CD3+CD56-NKG2C+ cells in a few donors, at roughly 25-65%. It remained unclear whether the expanded NKG2C-expressing T cell clones were specific for HCMV antigens. The eight sequenced donors were randomly selected healthy volunteers, three men and five women. To determine HCMV serostatus, a commercial ELISA kit was used to detect HCMV-specific IgG in serum. Peripheral blood mononuclear cells were isolated from blood by Ficoll density gradient centrifugation. Magnetic immunoseparation with Miltenyi isolation kits was used to isolate CD4+ and CD8+ T cells from PBMC. cDNA synthesis was primed from the TCR beta constant segment and was followed by two successive PCR amplification steps. Illumina HiSeq 2000/2500, MiSeq or NextSeq was used to sequence libraries as 2 x 150 bp reads. MIGEC was used to demultiplex reads and group the reads by UMI, and MiTCR was used to assemble and quantify clonotypes. Only TCR cDNA sequences supported by at least two reads were kept to exclude erroneous sequences. Downstream repertoire analysis used the tcR package, and clonotypes were matched across fractions by CDR3 nucleotide sequence plus V segment. VDJmatch was used to annotate antigen specificity against VDJdb, with one amino acid substitution in CDR3 permitted.

This chain joins TRBV4-2 to TRBJ2-3, with no confidently assigned D gene. The receptor was isolated from a man aged 50 to 60 who received an inactivated influenza vaccine. Donor details come from another sample of the same person, matched by shared clones. Sequences were derived from CD4+ T cells sorted from PBMCs, sampled about 12 days after vaccination. The CDR3 reads as follows: CASSQEANRPDTQYF. The DNA reads TGTGCCAGCAGCCAAGAGGCAAACCGCCCAGATACGCAGTATTTT.